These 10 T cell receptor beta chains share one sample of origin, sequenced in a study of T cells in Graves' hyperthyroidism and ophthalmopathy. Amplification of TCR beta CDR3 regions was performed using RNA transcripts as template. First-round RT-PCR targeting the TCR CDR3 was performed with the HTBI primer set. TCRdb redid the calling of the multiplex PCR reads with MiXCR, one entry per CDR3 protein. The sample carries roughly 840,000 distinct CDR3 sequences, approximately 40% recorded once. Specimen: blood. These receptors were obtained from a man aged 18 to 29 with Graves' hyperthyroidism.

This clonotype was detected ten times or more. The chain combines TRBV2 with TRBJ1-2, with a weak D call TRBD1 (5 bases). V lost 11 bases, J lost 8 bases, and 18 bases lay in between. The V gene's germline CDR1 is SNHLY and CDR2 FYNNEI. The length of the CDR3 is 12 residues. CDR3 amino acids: CADREQVDGYTF. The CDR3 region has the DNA TGTGCCGATAGGGAACAGGTTGACGGCTACACCTTC.

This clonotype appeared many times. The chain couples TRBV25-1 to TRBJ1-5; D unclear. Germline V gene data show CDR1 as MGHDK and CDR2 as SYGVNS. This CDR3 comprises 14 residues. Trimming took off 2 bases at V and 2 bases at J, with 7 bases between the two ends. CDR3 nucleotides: TGTGCCAGCAGTGAAGATTGGGGCAATCAGCCCCAGCATTTT. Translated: CASSEDWGNQPQHF.

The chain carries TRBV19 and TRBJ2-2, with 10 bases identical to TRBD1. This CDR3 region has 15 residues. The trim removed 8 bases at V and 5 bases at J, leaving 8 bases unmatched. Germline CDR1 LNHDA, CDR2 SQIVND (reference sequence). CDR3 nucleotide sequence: TGTGCCAGTCTCTCCCGGGACAGGGGAACCGGGGAGCTGTTTTTT. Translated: CASLSRDRGTGELFF.

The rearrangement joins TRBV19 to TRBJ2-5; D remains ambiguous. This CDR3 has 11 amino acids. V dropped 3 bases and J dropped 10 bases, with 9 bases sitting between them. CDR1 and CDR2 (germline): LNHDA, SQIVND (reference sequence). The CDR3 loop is CASSIRGNQYF. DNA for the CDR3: TGTGCCAGTAGTATTCGAGGTAACCAGTACTTC.

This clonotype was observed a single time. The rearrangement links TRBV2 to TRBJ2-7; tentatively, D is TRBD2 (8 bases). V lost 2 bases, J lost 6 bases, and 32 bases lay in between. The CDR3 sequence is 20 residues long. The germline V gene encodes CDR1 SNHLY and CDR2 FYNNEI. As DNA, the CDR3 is TGTGCCAGCAGTGAACCTACACGGAATTCAGGGACAGCGGGAGCCGGCGAGCAGTACTTC. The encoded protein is CASSEPTRNSGTAGAGEQYF.

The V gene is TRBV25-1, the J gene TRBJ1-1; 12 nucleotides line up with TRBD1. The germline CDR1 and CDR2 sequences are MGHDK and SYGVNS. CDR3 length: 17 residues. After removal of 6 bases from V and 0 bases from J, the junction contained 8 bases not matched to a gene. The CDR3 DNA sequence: TGTGCCAGCAGCAAGAGAGGGACAGGGGGCATGAACACTGAAGCTTTCTTT. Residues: CASSKRGTGGMNTEAFF.

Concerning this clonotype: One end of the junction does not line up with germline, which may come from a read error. The CDR3, as DNA: TGCAGCGCATTACAGGGGGGGAACGCTGAAGCTTTCTTT. This sequence encodes CSALQGGNAEAFF. This sequence joins TRBV29-1 and TRBJ1-1, with TRBD1 matching 8 bases. This CDR3 has 13 amino acids. The germline V gene encodes CDR1 SQVTM and CDR2 ANQGSEA.

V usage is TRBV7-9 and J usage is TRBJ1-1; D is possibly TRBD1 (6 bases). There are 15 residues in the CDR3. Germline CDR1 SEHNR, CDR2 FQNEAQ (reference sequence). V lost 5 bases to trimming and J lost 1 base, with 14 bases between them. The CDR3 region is CASSPSGHPNTEAFF. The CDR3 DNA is TGTGCCAGCAGCCCATCGGGACACCCGAACACTGAAGCTTTCTTT.

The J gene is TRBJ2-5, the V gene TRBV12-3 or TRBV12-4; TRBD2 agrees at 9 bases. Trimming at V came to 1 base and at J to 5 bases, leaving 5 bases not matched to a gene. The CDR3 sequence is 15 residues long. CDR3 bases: TGTGCCAGCAGTTTAGAGCGGGGGGTCGGGGAGACCCAGTACTTC. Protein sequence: CASSLERGVGETQYF.

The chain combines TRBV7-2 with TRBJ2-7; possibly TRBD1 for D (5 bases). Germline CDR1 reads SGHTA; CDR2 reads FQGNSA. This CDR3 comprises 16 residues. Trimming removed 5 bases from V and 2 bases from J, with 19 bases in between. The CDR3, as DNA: TGTGCCAGCAGCGGAATGAATGAAGGGGCTCCCTACGAGCAGTACTTC. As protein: CASSGMNEGAPYEQYF.